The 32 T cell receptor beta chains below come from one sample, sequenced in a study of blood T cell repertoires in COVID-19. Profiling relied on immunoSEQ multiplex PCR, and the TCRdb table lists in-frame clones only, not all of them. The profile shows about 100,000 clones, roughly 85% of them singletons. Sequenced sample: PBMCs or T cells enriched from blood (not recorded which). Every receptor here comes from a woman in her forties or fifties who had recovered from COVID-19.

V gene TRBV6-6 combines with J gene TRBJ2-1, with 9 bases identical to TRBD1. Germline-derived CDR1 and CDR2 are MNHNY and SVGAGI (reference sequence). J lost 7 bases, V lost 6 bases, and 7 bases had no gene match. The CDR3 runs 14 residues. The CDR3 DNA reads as TGTGCCAGCAGGGACAGGGGCTCATGGAATGAGCAGTTCTTC. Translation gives CASRDRGSWNEQFF.

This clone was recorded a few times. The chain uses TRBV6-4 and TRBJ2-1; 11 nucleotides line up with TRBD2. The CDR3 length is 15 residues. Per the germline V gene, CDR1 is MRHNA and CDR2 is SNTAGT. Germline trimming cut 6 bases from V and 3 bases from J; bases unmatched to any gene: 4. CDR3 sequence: CASSQTSGGYNEQFF. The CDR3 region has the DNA TGTGCCAGCAGCCAAACTAGCGGGGGCTACAATGAGCAGTTCTTC.

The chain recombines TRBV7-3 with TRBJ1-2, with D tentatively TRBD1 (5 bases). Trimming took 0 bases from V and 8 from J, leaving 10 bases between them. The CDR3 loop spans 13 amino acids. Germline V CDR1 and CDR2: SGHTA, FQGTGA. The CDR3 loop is CASSLTEGYGYTF. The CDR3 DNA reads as TGTGCCAGCAGCTTAACGGAGGGGTACGGCTACACCTTC.

The CDR3 DNA reads as TGTGCCAGCTCAGGACTAGCGAAGAACTCCTACAATGAGCAGTTCTTC. It encodes CASSGLAKNSYNEQFF. The genes are TRBV18 and TRBJ2-1; 9 bases line up with TRBD2. From germline, CDR1 is KGHSH and CDR2 LQKENI. This CDR3 is 16 amino acids long. Unmatched junction bases numbered 5, after V lost 5 bases and J lost 0 bases.

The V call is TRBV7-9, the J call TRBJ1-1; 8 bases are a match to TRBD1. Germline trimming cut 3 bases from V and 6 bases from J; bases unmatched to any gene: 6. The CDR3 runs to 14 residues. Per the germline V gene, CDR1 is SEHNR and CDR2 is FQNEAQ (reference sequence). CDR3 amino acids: CASSFNRGEAEAFF. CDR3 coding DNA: TGTGCCAGCAGCTTCAACAGGGGGGAAGCTGAAGCTTTCTTT.

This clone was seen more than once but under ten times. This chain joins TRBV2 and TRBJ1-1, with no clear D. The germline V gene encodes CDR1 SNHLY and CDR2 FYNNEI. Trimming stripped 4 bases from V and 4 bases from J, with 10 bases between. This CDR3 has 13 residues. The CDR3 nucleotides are TGTGCCAGCAGTGTCCTGGGCCCCACTGAAGCTTTCTTT. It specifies CASSVLGPTEAFF.

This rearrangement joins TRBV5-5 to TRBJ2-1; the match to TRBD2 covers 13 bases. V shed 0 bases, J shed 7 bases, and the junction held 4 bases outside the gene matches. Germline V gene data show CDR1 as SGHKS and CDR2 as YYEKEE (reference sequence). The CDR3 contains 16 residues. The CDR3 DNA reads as TGTGCCAGCAGCTTGGTACTAGCGGGGGGGAGGAATGAGCAGTTCTTC. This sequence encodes CASSLVLAGGRNEQFF.

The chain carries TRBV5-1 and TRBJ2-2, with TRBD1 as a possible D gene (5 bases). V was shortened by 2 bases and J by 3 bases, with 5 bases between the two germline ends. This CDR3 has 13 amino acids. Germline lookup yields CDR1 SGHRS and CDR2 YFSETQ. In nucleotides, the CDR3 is TGCGCCAGCAGCTTACAGGACACCGGGGAGCTGTTTTTT. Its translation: CASSLQDTGELFF.

The CDR3 nucleotides read TGTGCCAGCAGCCAATCCCCATACAATGAGCAGTTCTTC. Translated, it gives CASSQSPYNEQFF. The chain joins TRBV3-1 (or the pseudogene TRBV3-2) to TRBJ2-1, with D uncertain. Trimming took 2 bases from V and 4 from J, leaving 6 bases between them. This CDR3 comprises 13 residues. CDR1 is LGHDT and CDR2 is YNNKEL in the germline V gene (reference sequence).

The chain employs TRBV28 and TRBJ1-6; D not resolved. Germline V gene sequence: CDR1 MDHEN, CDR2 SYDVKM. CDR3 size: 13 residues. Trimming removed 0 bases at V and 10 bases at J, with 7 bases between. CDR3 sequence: CASSLWQESPLHF. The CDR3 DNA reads TGTGCCAGCAGTTTATGGCAGGAATCACCCCTCCACTTT.

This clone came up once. CDR3 protein: CASSLGLAETQYF. CDR3 nucleotides: TGCGCCAGCAGCTTGGGACTAGCGGAGACCCAGTACTTC. V gene TRBV5-1 combines with J gene TRBJ2-5, with 8 bases that match TRBD2. This CDR3 has 13 amino acids. V gave up 0 bases and J gave up 5 bases; unmatched junction bases: 0. In germline, CDR1 is SGHRS, CDR2 YFSETQ.

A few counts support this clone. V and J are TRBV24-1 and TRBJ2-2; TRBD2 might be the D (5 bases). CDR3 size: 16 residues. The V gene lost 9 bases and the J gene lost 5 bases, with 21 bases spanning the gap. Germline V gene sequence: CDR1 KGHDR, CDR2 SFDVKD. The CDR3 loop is CATASSKPGLTGELFF. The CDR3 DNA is TGTGCCACCGCAAGTTCGAAGCCGGGGTTGACCGGGGAGCTGTTTTTT.

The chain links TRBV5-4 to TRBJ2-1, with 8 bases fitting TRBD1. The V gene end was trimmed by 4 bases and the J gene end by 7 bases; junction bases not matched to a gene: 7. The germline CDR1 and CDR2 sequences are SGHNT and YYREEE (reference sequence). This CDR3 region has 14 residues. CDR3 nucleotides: TGTGCCAGCAGCCTAGGACAGGGTCAGAATGAGCAGTTCTTC. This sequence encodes CASSLGQGQNEQFF.

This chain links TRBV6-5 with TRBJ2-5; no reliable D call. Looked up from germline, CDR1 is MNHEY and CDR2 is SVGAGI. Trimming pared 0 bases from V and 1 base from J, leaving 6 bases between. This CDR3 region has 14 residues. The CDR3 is CASSYSVSQETQYF. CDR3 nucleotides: TGTGCCAGCAGTTACTCGGTGAGCCAAGAGACCCAGTACTTC.

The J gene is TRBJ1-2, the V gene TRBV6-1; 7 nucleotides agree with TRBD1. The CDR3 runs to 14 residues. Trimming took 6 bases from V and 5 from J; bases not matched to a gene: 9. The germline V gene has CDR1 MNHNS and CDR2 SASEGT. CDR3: CASSQQGPGYGYTF. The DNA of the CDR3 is TGTGCCAGCAGCCAACAGGGGCCGGGGTATGGCTACACCTTC.

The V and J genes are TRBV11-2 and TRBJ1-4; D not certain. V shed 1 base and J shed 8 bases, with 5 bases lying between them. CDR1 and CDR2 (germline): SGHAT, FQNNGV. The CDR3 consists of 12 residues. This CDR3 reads CASSLGQEKLFF. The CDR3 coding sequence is TGTGCCAGCAGCTTAGGACAAGAAAAACTGTTTTTT. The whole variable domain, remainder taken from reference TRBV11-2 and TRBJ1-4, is EAGVAQSPRYKIIEKRQSVAFWCNPISGHATLYWYQQILGQGPKLLIQFQNNGVVDDSQLPKDRFSAERLKGVDSTLKIQPAKLEDSAVYLCASSLGQEKLFFGSGTQLSVL.

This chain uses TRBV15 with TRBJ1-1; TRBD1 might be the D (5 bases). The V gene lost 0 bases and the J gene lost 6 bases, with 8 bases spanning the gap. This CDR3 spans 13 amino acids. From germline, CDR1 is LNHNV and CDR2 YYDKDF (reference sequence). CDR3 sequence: CATSRDTGAEAFF. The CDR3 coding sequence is TGTGCCACCAGCAGAGATACGGGGGCTGAAGCTTTCTTT.

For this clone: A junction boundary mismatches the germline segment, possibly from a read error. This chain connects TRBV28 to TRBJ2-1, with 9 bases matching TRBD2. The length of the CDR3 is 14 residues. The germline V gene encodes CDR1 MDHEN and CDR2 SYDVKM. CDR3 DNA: TGTGCCAGCAGTTCCATATATAGGCGGGAGGGCCCGCTCTTC. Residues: CASSSIYRREGPLF.

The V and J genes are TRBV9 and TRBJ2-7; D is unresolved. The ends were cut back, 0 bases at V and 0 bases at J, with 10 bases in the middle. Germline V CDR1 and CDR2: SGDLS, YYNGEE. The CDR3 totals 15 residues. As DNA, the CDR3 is TGTGCCAGCAGCGTAGGGGTAGACTCCTCCTACGAGCAGTACTTC. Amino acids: CASSVGVDSSYEQYF.

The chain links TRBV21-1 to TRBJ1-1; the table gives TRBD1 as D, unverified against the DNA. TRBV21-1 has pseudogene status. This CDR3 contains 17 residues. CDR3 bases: TGTGCCAGCAGCACCTCAAGGGACACCTCCATGAACACTGAAGCTTTCTTT. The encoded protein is CASSTSRDTSMNTEAFF.

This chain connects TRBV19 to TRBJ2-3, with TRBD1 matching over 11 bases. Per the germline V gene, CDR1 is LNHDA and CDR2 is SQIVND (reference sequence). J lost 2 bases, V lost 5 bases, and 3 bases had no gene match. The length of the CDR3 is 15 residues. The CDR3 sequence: CASSEGQGATDTQYF. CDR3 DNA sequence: TGTGCCAGTAGTGAAGGACAGGGGGCCACAGATACGCAGTATTTT. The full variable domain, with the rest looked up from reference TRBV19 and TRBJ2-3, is DGGITQSPKYLFRKEGQNVTLSCEQNLNHDAMYWYRQDPGQGLRLIYYSQIVNDFQKGDIAEGYSVSREKKESFPLTVTSAQKNPTAFYLCASSEGQGATDTQYFGPGTRLTVL.

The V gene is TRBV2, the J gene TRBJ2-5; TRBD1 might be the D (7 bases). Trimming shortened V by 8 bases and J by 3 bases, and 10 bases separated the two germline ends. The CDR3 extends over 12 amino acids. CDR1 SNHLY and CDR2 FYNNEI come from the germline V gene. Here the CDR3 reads CASGGTEETQYF. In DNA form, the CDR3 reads TGTGCCAGCGGGGGGACAGAAGAGACCCAGTACTTC.

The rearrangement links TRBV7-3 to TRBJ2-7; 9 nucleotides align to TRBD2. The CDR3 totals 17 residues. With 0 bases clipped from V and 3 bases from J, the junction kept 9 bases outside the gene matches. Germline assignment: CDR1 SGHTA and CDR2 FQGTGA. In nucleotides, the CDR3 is TGTGCCAGCAGCTTAACGGCCCCGGCGGGAGGGCTCTACGAGCAGTACTTC. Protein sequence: CASSLTAPAGGLYEQYF. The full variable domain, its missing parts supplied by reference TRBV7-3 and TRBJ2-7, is GAGVSQTPSNKVTEKGKYVELRCDPISGHTALYWYRQSLGQGPEFLIYFQGTGAADDSGLPNDRFFAVRPEGSVSTLKIQRTERGDSAVYLCASSLTAPAGGLYEQYFGPGTRLTVT.

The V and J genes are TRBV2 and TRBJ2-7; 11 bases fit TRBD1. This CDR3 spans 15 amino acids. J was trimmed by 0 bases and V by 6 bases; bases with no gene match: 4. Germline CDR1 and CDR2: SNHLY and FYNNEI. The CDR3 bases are TGTGCCAGCAGAGTAGGGACAGGGGGCTCCTACGAGCAGTACTTC. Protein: CASRVGTGGSYEQYF.

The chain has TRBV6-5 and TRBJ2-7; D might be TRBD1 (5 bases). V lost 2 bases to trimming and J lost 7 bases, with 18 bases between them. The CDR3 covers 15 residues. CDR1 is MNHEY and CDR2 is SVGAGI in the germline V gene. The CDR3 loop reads CASSYQAGWVGEQYF. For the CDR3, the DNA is TGTGCCAGCAGTTACCAGGCAGGGTGGGTTGGTGAGCAGTACTTC.

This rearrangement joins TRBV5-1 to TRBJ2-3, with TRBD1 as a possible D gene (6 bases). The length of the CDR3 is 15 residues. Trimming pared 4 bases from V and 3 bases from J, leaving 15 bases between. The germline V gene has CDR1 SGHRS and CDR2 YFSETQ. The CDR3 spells CASSLDSRPTDTQYF. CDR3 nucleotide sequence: TGCGCCAGCAGCCTGGACAGTCGACCGACAGATACGCAGTATTTT. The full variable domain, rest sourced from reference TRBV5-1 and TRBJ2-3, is KAGVTQTPRYLIKTRGQQVTLSCSPISGHRSVSWYQQTPGQGLQFLFEYFSETQRNKGNFPGRFSGRQFSNSRSEMNVSTLELGDSALYLCASSLDSRPTDTQYFGPGTRLTVL.

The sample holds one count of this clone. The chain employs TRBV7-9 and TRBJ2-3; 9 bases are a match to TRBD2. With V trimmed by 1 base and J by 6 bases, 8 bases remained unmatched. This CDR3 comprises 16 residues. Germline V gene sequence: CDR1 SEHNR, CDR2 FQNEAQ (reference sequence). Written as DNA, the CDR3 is TGTGCCAGCAGCTTAGGGCTAGCGGGACCCGCGGATACGCAGTATTTT. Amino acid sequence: CASSLGLAGPADTQYF.

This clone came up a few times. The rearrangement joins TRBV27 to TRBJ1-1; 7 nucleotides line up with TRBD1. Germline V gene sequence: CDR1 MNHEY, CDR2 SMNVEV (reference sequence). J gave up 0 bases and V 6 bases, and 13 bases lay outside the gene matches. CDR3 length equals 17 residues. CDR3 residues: CASRKGQVDNMNTEAFF. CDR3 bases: TGTGCCAGCAGAAAAGGACAGGTGGATAACATGAACACTGAAGCTTTCTTT.

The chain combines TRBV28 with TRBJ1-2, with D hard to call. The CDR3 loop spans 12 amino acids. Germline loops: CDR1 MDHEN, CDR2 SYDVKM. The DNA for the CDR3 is TGTGTGACCGGGGTTGGATACTATGGCTACACCTTC. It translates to CVTGVGYYGYTF.

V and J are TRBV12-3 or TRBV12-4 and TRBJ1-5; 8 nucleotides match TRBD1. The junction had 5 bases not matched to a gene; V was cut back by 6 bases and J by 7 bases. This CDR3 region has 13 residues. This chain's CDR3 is CASRGQGEQPQHF. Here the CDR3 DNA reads TGTGCCAGCAGAGGACAGGGTGAGCAGCCCCAGCATTTT.

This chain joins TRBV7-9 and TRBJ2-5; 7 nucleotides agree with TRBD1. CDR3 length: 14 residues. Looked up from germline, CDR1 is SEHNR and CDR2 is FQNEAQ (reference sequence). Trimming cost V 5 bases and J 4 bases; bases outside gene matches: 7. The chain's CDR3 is CASSATQGSETQYF. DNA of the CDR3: TGTGCCAGCAGCGCCACACAGGGGTCAGAGACCCAGTACTTC.

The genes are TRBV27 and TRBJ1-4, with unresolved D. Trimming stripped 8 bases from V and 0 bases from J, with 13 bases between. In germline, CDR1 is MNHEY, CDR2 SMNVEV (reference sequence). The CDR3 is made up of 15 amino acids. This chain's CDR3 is CASRVLGSTNEKLFF. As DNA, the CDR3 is TGTGCCAGCCGAGTCTTGGGCTCAACTAATGAAAAACTGTTTTTT.